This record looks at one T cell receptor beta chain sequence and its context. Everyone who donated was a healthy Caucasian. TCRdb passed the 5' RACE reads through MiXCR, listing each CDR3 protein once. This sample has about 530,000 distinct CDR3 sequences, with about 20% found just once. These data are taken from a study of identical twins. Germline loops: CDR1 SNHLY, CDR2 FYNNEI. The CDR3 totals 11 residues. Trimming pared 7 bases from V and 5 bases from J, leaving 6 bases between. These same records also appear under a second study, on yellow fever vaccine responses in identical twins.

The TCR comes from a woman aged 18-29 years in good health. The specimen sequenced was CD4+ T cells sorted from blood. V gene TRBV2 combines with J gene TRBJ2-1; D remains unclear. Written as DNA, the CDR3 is TGTGCCAGCACCCCCAACAATGAGCAGTTCTTC. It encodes CASTPNNEQFF.